This T cell receptor (beta chain) was observed in a study of PD-1 blockade in classical Hodgkin lymphoma. Study-wide results and caveats: Exclusion was applied to patients who started nivolumab under 1 year after ASCT. Newly diagnosed patients were reported to exhibit reduced baseline TCR diversity relative to healthy donors. CD8+ TCR diversity did not rise significantly by C4D1, unlike CD4+.

A few counts support this clone. The antigen is undetermined. Every patient had relapsed following autologous stem cell transplantation, and cohorts differed in brentuximab vedotin exposure. Patients' outcomes at their best amounted to complete response, partial response or progressive disease. The CDR3 covers 15 residues. V gave up 1 base and J gave up 2 bases; unmatched junction bases: 3. Germline CDR1 and CDR2: SGHTA and FQGNSA. Assay used: immunoSEQ multiplex PCR; TCRdb lists only in-frame clones, some missing. The sample yields about 4,100 clones, 60% to 75% seen once. The chain couples TRBV7-2 to TRBJ2-7; 9 positions match TRBD2. The clonotype was recovered from a human donor with classical Hodgkin lymphoma. Here the sequenced sample was peripheral blood mononuclear cells (PBMCs), taken at baseline. The CDR3: CASSLVAGATYEQYF. CDR3 sequence (DNA): TGTGCCAGCAGCTTAGTAGCGGGAGCAACCTACGAGCAGTACTTC.